This TCR beta chain was recovered during a study of shared clonotypes between healthy human individuals. This clone was detected once. Execution of the assay was at deep level. The method was immunoSEQ multiplex PCR; TCRdb's version includes in-frame clones alone and lacks a portion of them. Found here are some 2,000,000 clones, approximately 94% of them singletons; the top ten hold roughly 0.13%. All of the donors resided in Nashville, Tennessee, and each was a Caucasian adult. CDR1 MDHEN and CDR2 SYDVKM come from the germline V gene. The CDR3 is 16 amino acids. V lost 6 bases to trimming and J lost 0 bases, with 15 bases between them.

V gene TRBV28 combines with J gene TRBJ1-5; D not resolved. This TCR was sampled from a man aged 18 to 30 in good health. Sample: naive CD4+ T cells sorted from blood. Specified subset: CD45RA+ positively selected. The CDR3 reads CASRLAGPYSNQPQHF. The CDR3 DNA sequence: TGTGCCAGCAGACTCGCCGGGCCTTATAGCAATCAGCCCCAGCATTTT.